Presented here are 24 T cell receptor beta chains from one specimen sequenced in a study of memory CD8 T cells in hepatitis C reinfection. Sample time point: late/post reinfection, 12 to 24 weeks after detection. No in vitro expansion preceded TCR sequencing of the sorted cells. The repertoire was sequenced with immunoSEQ multiplex PCR; TCRdb's copy has only in-frame clones and lacks some. The sample has about 50,000 clones; 89% are singletons. Sequenced input: naive CD8+ T cells sorted from blood. These receptors were taken from a young man with hepatitis C virus infection.

This clone was recorded once. The chain uses TRBV10-1 and TRBJ1-1; 9 bases line up with TRBD1. This CDR3 contains 15 residues. The V segment lost 3 bases and the J segment 6 bases; nucleotides outside the gene matches: 8. Germline V gene lookup returns CDR1 WNHNN and CDR2 SYGVQD (reference sequence). For the CDR3, the DNA is TGCGCCAGCAGTGAAGGACAGGGGACCCCGGCTGAAGCTTTCTTT. It encodes CASSEGQGTPAEAFF.

In its sample, this clone was seen once. This chain joins TRBV5-5 and TRBJ1-3, with 8 bases matching TRBD1. The CDR3 spans 14 residues. The germline gives CDR1 SGHKS, CDR2 YYEKEE (reference sequence). V trimming: 4 bases; J trimming: 3 bases; junction bases outside the gene matches: 3. The CDR3 region is CASSRDRGGNTIYF. The CDR3 nucleotides are TGTGCCAGCAGCCGAGACAGGGGTGGAAACACCATATATTTT.

The rearrangement links TRBV10-3 to TRBJ2-1; weak D call: TRBD2 (5 bases). CDR1 and CDR2 (germline): ENHRY, SYGVKD. The ends were cut back, 6 bases at V and 0 bases at J, with 12 bases in the middle. This CDR3 contains 15 residues. The CDR3, as DNA: TGTGCCATCAGGAAGAGCGGAAGCTCCTACAATGAGCAGTTCTTC. Encoded protein: CAIRKSGSSYNEQFF.

With regard to this clone: Within the sample, other DNA sequences also encode this same CDR3. The V and J genes are TRBV19 and TRBJ1-5; D gene ambiguous. This CDR3 region has 17 residues. CDR1 and CDR2 from the germline V gene are LNHDA and SQIVND (reference sequence). Deletions cut 4 bases from V and 0 bases from J, with 16 bases between. This CDR3 is CASSTTNRVYSNQPQHF. The CDR3 nucleotides are TGTGCCAGTAGTACCACAAACCGGGTCTATAGCAATCAGCCCCAGCATTTT. Together with reference TRBV19 and TRBJ1-5, the CDR3 gives the full variable domain: DGGITQSPKYLFRKEGQNVTLSCEQNLNHDAMYWYRQDPGQGLRLIYYSQIVNDFQKGDIAEGYSVSREKKESFPLTVTSAQKNPTAFYLCASSTTNRVYSNQPQHFGDGTRLSIL.

There are a few counts of this clone. The rearrangement joins TRBV4-3 to TRBJ2-2; 8 bases match TRBD2. CDR1 LGHNA and CDR2 YSLEER come from the germline V gene. Losses at the gene ends were 0 bases for V and 6 bases for J; bases not matched to a gene: 3. CDR3 length: 15 residues. CDR3: CASSQDTGGPGELFF. For the CDR3, the DNA is TGCGCCAGCAGCCAAGATACGGGGGGGCCCGGGGAGCTGTTTTTT.

V is TRBV7-6 and J is TRBJ2-3; D gene ambiguous. V lost 6 bases, J lost 5 bases, and 9 bases lay in between. This CDR3 comprises 12 residues. The germline V gene encodes CDR1 SGHVS and CDR2 FNYEAQ. The CDR3 region has the DNA TGTGCCAGCAGAGACTTGGGAGATACGCAGTATTTT. This encodes CASRDLGDTQYF. The full variable domain, in which reference TRBV7-6 and TRBJ2-3 provide the parts outside the CDR3, is GAGVSQSPRYKVTKRGQDVALRCDPISGHVSLYWYRQALGQGPEFLTYFNYEAQQDKSGLPNDRFSAERPEGSISTLTIQRTEQRDSAMYRCASRDLGDTQYFGPGTRLTVL.

The chain has TRBV27 and TRBJ1-4, with D perhaps TRBD1 (6 bases). The CDR3 runs to 15 residues. Deletions cut 5 bases from V and 5 bases from J, with 15 bases between. Germline CDR1 MNHEY, CDR2 SMNVEV (reference sequence). Here the CDR3 reads CASSPLGTPNEKLFF. The DNA for the CDR3 is TGTGCCAGCAGTCCGTTAGGGACACCGAATGAAAAACTGTTTTTT.

This chain connects TRBV9 to TRBJ1-3, with D unresolved. The V and J ends lost 0 bases and 0 bases respectively, with 7 bases between them. CDR1 and CDR2 (germline): SGDLS, YYNGEE. CDR3 length equals 15 residues. The CDR3 loop is CASSVDGDSGNTIYF. For the CDR3, the DNA is TGTGCCAGCAGCGTAGACGGGGACTCTGGAAACACCATATATTTT.

This clone was seen once. CDR3 loop: CASSLGTGEAFF. The CDR3 DNA follows: TGTGCCAGCAGCTTAGGGACAGGAGAAGCTTTCTTT. The rearrangement links TRBV7-3 to TRBJ1-1; 8 positions agree with TRBD1. Looked up from germline, CDR1 is SGHTA and CDR2 is FQGTGA. Unmatched junction bases numbered 1, after V lost 2 bases and J lost 8 bases. CDR3 length equals 12 residues.

This chain uses TRBV25-1 with TRBJ1-5, with TRBD1 matching 7 bases. Germline lookup yields CDR1 MGHDK and CDR2 SYGVNS. J gave up 6 bases and V 7 bases, and 9 bases lay outside the gene matches. This CDR3 is 14 amino acids long. The CDR3 DNA is TGTGCCAGCAACCGAGACAGGGTAGTTCAGCCCCAGCATTTT. Amino acids: CASNRDRVVQPQHF.

The chain employs TRBV15 and TRBJ2-7; a possible D gene is TRBD1 (5 bases). Germline lookup yields CDR1 LNHNV and CDR2 YYDKDF (reference sequence). Trimming took 8 bases from V and 0 from J, leaving 14 bases between them. CDR3 length: 14 residues. The CDR3 DNA follows: TGTGCCACCGGGGCAGGGTTAAGCTCCTACGAGCAGTACTTC. Translating gives CATGAGLSSYEQYF. Based on the CDR3 plus reference TRBV15 and TRBJ2-7, the full variable domain is DAMVIQNPRYQVTQFGKPVTLSCSQTLNHNVMYWYQQKSSQAPKLLFHYYDKDFNNEADTPDNFQSRRPNTSFCFLDIRSPGLGDTAMYLCATGAGLSSYEQYFGPGTRLTVT.

The V gene is TRBV28, the J gene TRBJ1-1; D may be TRBD1 (6 bases). Germline lookup yields CDR1 MDHEN and CDR2 SYDVKM. Trimming removed 3 bases from V and 3 bases from J, with 11 bases in between. This CDR3 comprises 14 residues. The CDR3 nucleotides are TGTGCCAGCAGTTTTCTACAGGGAGACACTGAAGCTTTCTTT. Translating it yields CASSFLQGDTEAFF.

The rearrangement joins TRBV21-1 to TRBJ1-2; the tabulated D call, TRBD1, remains unverified against the DNA. TRBV21-1 counts as a pseudogene. The CDR3 spans 14 residues. CDR3 sequence reads: CASRPIQTNYGYTF. For the CDR3, the DNA is TGTGCCAGCAGACCCATTCAGACTAACTATGGCTACACCTTC.

V gene TRBV5-6 combines with J gene TRBJ2-3; D unresolved. Deletions cut 0 bases from V and 0 bases from J, with 8 bases between. CDR3 size: 15 residues. Per germline, CDR1 SGHDT and CDR2 YYEEEE. CDR3 coding DNA: TGTGCCAGCAGCTTGGTTCCCAGAAGCACAGATACGCAGTATTTT. This codes for CASSLVPRSTDTQYF. The whole variable domain, filled in from reference TRBV5-6 and TRBJ2-3, reads DAGVTQSPTHLIKTRGQQVTLRCSPKSGHDTVSWYQQALGQGPQFIFQYYEEEERQRGNFPDRFSGHQFPNYSSELNVNALLLGDSALYLCASSLVPRSTDTQYFGPGTRLTVL.

This clone was seen only a few times. The chain links TRBV5-6 to TRBJ1-4, with 8 bases identical to TRBD1. The CDR3 runs 14 residues. Germline assignment: CDR1 SGHDT and CDR2 YYEEEE. J gave up 7 bases and V 3 bases, and 5 bases lay outside the gene matches. CDR3 DNA sequence: TGTGCCAGCAGCTCGGACAGGGCTGGTGAAAAACTGTTTTTT. Translation gives CASSSDRAGEKLFF.

In this sample, this clone turned up once. This sequence joins TRBV10-2 and TRBJ2-1; D is perhaps TRBD2 (6 bases). V shed 6 bases and J shed 16 bases, with 16 bases lying between them. The germline V gene has CDR1 WSHSY and CDR2 SAAADI. The CDR3 consists of 11 residues. CDR3 nucleotides: TGCGCCAGCAGGGGGGGACTGGTTCTTTTCTTC. It translates to CASRGGLVLFF.

V and J are TRBV2 and TRBJ2-1; no clear D. Germline V CDR1 and CDR2: SNHLY, FYNNEI. With 4 bases removed from V and 5 bases from J, the gap between germline ends came to 9 bases. The CDR3 contains 13 residues. CDR3 DNA sequence: TGTGCCAGCAGTGTGGCAGGTGACAATGAGCAGTTCTTC. Protein: CASSVAGDNEQFF.

The V gene is TRBV2, the J gene TRBJ1-2; TRBD1 agrees at 8 bases. The length of the CDR3 is 12 residues. V lost 8 bases to trimming and J lost 4 bases; unmatched junction nucleotides: 3. The germline V gene has CDR1 SNHLY and CDR2 FYNNEI. CDR3 residues: CASDRGSYGYTF. DNA of the CDR3: TGTGCCAGCGACAGGGGCTCCTATGGCTACACCTTC.

V is TRBV4-2 and J is TRBJ2-2; D remains ambiguous. The CDR3 spans 14 residues. V was clipped by 8 bases and J by 6 bases, with 16 bases between them. CDR1 and CDR2 (germline): LGHNA, YNFKEQ. CDR3 in amino acids: CASERDLSSGELFF. The CDR3, as DNA: TGTGCCAGCGAAAGAGATCTGTCGTCCGGGGAGCTGTTTTTT.

The chain has TRBV27 and TRBJ2-1; 14 positions agree with TRBD2. Germline V gives CDR1 MNHEY, CDR2 SMNVEV (reference sequence). V trimming: 5 bases; J trimming: 2 bases; junction bases outside the gene matches: 8. This CDR3 region has 18 residues. In nucleotides, the CDR3 is TGTGCCAGCAGTCCTTGGACTAGCGGGGGGACGGCCTACAATGAGCAGTTCTTC. Translated, it gives CASSPWTSGGTAYNEQFF.

The rearrangement joins TRBV4-1 to TRBJ2-2; no firm D call. There are 16 residues in the CDR3. Between the trimmed V and J ends, which lost 0 bases and 3 bases, there was a span of 11 bases. Germline V gives CDR1 MGHRA, CDR2 YSYEKL. In DNA, the CDR3 is TGCGCCAGCAGCCAAGAACAGAGTATTGACACCGGGGAGCTGTTTTTT. This codes for CASSQEQSIDTGELFF.

V usage is TRBV7-2 and J usage is TRBJ2-3, with 11 bases lining up with TRBD2. Germline trimming cut 1 base from V and 2 bases from J; bases unmatched to any gene: 2. The germline V gene encodes CDR1 SGHTA and CDR2 FQGNSA. The CDR3 covers 16 residues. The CDR3 here is CASSLGLAGPTDTQYF. CDR3 nucleotide sequence: TGTGCCAGCAGCTTAGGACTAGCGGGACCCACAGATACGCAGTATTTT.

The rearrangement links TRBV2 to TRBJ1-5, with TRBD1 matching 10 bases. The CDR3 totals 19 residues. Trimming took 2 bases from V and 0 from J; bases not matched to a gene: 10. Germline CDR1 SNHLY, CDR2 FYNNEI. Here the CDR3 reads CASSESATGGLYSNQPQHF. As DNA, the CDR3 is TGTGCCAGCAGTGAAAGTGCGACAGGGGGCCTGTATAGCAATCAGCCCCAGCATTTT.

The V gene is TRBV7-8, the J gene TRBJ2-1, with 11 positions matching TRBD2. The germline CDR1 and CDR2 sequences are SGHVS and FQNEAQ. Trimming at V came to 5 bases and at J to 4 bases, leaving 4 bases not matched to a gene. There are 15 residues in the CDR3. CDR3 sequence (DNA): TGTGCCAGCAGCCCGGGACTAGCGGCGTACAATGAGCAGTTCTTC. Its translation is CASSPGLAAYNEQFF.